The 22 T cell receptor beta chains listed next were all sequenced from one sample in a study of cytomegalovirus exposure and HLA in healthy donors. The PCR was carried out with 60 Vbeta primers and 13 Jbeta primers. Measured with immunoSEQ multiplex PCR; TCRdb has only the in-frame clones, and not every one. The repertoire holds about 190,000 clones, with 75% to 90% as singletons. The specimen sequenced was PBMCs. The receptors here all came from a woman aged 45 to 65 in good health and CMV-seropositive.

For the CDR3, the DNA is TGTGCCAGCAGCTTGGTTTACAGGGGGCGGGCGCGGACTGAAGCTTTCTTT. Translation gives CASSLVYRGRARTEAFF. The genes are TRBV5-8 and TRBJ1-1, with 9 bases fitting TRBD1. In germline, CDR1 is SGHTS, CDR2 YDEGEE. J lost 5 bases, V lost 0 bases, and 11 bases had no gene match. This CDR3 is built from 17 residues.

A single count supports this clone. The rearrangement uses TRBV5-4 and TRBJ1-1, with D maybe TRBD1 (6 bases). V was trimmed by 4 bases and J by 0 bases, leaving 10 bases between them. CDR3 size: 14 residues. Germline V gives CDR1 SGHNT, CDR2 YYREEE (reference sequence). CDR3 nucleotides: TGTGCCAGCAGCCCCAGGGGAATGAACACTGAAGCTTTCTTT. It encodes CASSPRGMNTEAFF.

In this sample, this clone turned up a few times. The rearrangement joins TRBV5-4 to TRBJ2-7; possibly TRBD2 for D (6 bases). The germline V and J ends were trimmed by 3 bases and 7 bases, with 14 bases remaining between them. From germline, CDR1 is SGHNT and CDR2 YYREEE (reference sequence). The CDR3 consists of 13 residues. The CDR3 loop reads CASSSAGGYEQYF. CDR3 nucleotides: TGTGCCAGCAGCTCCGCCGGGGGATATGAGCAGTACTTC.

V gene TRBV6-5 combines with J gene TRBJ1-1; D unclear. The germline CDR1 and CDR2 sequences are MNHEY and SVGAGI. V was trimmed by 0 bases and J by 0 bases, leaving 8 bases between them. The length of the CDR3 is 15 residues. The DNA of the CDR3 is TGTGCCAGCAGTTACTCGACGGGGATGAACACTGAAGCTTTCTTT. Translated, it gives CASSYSTGMNTEAFF.

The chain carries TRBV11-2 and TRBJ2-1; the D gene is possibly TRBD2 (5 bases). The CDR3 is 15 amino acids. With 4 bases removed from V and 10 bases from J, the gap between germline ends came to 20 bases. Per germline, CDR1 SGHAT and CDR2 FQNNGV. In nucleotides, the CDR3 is TGTGCCAGCAGCTCCTTCGGGATGGGCTCAACGGAGCAGTTCTTC. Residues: CASSSFGMGSTEQFF.

CDR3 bases: TGTGCCACCAGCAGGGAACTACCCCCCCAGTACTTC. It is translated as CATSRELPPQYF. The J gene is TRBJ2-7, the V gene TRBV15; D is undetermined. Between the trimmed V and J ends, which lost 3 bases and 10 bases, there was a span of 13 bases. The CDR3 sequence is 12 residues long. The germline gives CDR1 LNHNV, CDR2 YYDKDF (reference sequence).

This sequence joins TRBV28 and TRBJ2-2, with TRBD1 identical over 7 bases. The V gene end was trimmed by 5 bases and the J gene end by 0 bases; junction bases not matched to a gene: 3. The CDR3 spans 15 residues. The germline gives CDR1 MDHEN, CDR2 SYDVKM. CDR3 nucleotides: TGTGCCAGCAGTACAGGGGTTGCGAACACCGGGGAGCTGTTTTTT. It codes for CASSTGVANTGELFF.

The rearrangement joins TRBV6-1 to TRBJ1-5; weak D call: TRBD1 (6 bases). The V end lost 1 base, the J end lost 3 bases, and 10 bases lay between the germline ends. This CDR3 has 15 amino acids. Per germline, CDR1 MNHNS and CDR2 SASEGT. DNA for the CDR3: TGTGCCAGCAGTGAAGGAATGGGGGCCAATCAGCCCCAGCATTTT. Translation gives CASSEGMGANQPQHF.

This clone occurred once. CDR3 nucleotides: TGCGCCAGCAGCCGAGTTGACAGGCCGGGGTACGAGCAGTACTTC. Encoded protein: CASSRVDRPGYEQYF. The chain uses TRBV4-1 and TRBJ2-5; the D gene is possibly TRBD1 (6 bases). The J call could be wrong; TRBJ2-7 is a better fit for the DNA end. Germline CDR1 MGHRA, CDR2 YSYEKL. CDR3 length: 15 amino acids.

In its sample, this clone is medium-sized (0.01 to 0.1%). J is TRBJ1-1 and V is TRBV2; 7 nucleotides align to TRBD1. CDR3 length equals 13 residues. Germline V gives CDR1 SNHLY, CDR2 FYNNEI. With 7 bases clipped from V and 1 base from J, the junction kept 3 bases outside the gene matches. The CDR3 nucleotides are TGTGCCAGCAATAGGGGGCAGAACACTGAAGCTTTCTTT. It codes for CASNRGQNTEAFF.

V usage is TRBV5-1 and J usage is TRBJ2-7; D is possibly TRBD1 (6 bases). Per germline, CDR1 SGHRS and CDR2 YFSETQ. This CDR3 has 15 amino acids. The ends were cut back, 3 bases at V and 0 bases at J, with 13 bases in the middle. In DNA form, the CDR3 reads TGCGCCAGCAGCTCTACAGGGTCCAGCTCCTACGAGCAGTACTTC. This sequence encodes CASSSTGSSSYEQYF. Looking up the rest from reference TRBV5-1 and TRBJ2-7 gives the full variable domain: KAGVTQTPRYLIKTRGQQVTLSCSPISGHRSVSWYQQTPGQGLQFLFEYFSETQRNKGNFPGRFSGRQFSNSRSEMNVSTLELGDSALYLCASSSTGSSSYEQYFGPGTRLTVT.

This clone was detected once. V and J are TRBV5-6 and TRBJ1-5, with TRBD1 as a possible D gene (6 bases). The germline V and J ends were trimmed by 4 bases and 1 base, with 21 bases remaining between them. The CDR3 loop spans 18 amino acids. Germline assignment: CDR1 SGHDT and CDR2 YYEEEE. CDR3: CASSRNRGGAASNQPQHF. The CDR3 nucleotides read TGTGCCAGCAGCCGAAACCGGGGGGGGGCCGCGAGCAATCAGCCCCAGCATTTT. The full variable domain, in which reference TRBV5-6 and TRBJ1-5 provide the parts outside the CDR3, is DAGVTQSPTHLIKTRGQQVTLRCSPKSGHDTVSWYQQALGQGPQFIFQYYEEEERQRGNFPDRFSGHQFPNYSSELNVNALLLGDSALYLCASSRNRGGAASNQPQHFGDGTRLSIL.

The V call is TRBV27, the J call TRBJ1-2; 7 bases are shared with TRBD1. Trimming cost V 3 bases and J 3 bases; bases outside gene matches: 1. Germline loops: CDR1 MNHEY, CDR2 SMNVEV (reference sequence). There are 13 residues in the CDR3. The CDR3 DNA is TGTGCCAGCAGTTTCACAGGGGACTATGGCTACACCTTC. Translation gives CASSFTGDYGYTF.

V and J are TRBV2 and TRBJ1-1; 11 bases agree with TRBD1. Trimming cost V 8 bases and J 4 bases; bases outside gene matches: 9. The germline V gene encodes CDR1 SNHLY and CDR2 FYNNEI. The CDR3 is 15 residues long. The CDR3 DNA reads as TGTGCCAGCGGGGAGGACAGGGGGCCGGTCACTGAAGCTTTCTTT. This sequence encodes CASGEDRGPVTEAFF. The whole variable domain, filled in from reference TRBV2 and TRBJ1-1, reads EPEVTQTPSHQVTQMGQEVILRCVPISNHLYFYWYRQILGQKVEFLVSFYNNEISEKSEIFDDQFSVERPDGSNFTLKIRSTKLEDSAMYFCASGEDRGPVTEAFFGQGTRLTVV.

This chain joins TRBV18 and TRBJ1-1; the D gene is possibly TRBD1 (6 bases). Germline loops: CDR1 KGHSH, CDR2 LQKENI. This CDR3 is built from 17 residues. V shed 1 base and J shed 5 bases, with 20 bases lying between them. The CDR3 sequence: CASSPQQGRLRNTEAFF. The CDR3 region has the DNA TGTGCCAGCTCACCACAACAGGGTCGTCTTCGAAATACTGAAGCTTTCTTT.

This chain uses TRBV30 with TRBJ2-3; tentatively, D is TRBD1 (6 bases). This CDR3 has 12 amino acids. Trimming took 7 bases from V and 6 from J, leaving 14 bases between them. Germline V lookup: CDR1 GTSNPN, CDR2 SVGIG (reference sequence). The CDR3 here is CAFDRPGDTQYF. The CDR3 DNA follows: TGTGCCTTTGACAGGCCTGGGGATACGCAGTATTTT. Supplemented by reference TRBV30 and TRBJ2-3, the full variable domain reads SQTIHQWPATLVQPVGSPLSLECTVEGTSNPNLYWYRQAAGRGLQLLFYSVGIGQISSEVPQNLSASRPQDRQFILSSKKLLLSDSGFYLCAFDRPGDTQYFGPGTRLTVL.

CDR3 DNA: TGTGCCAGCAGCTTGTCGGCGGGGGGGCGGGAGCAGTACTTC. Translated: CASSLSAGGREQYF. V usage is TRBV5-8 and J usage is TRBJ2-7, with 9 bases lining up with TRBD2. CDR1 is SGHTS, CDR2 YDEGEE, per germline. V dropped 1 base and J dropped 7; count of bases not matched to a gene: 6. CDR3 length equals 14 residues. Supplemented by reference TRBV5-8 and TRBJ2-7, the full variable domain reads EAGVTQSPTHLIKTRGQQATLRCSPISGHTSVYWYQQALGLGLQFLLWYDEGEERNRGNFPPRFSGRQFPNYSSELNVNALELEDSALYLCASSLSAGGREQYFGPGTRLTVT.

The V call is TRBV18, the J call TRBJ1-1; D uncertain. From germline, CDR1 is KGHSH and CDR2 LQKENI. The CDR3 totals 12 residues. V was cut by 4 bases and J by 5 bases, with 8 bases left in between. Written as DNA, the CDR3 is TGTGCCAGCTCACAACGAGAAACTGAAGCTTTCTTT. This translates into CASSQRETEAFF.

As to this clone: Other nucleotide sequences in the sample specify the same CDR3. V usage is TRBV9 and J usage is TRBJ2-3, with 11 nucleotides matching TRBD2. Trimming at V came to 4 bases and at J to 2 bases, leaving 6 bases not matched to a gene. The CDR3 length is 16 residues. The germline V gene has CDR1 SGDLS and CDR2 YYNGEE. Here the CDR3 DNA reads TGTGCCAGCAGCCCACTAGCGGGGGACCTCACAGATACGCAGTATTTT. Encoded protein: CASSPLAGDLTDTQYF.

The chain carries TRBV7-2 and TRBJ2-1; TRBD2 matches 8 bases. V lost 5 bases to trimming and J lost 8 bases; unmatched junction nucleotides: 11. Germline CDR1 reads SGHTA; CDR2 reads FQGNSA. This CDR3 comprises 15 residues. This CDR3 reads CASSPLSGGPDEQFF. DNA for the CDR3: TGTGCCAGCAGCCCCCTGTCGGGGGGGCCCGATGAGCAGTTCTTC.

Here the CDR3 reads CASMGGGAYEQYF. Here the CDR3 DNA reads TGTGCCAGCATGGGAGGGGGGGCCTACGAGCAGTACTTC. The rearrangement uses TRBV6-1 and TRBJ2-7, with D possibly being TRBD2 (7 bases). Per the germline V gene, CDR1 is MNHNS and CDR2 is SASEGT. V lost 7 bases and J lost 2, with 12 bases in between. This CDR3 has 13 amino acids.

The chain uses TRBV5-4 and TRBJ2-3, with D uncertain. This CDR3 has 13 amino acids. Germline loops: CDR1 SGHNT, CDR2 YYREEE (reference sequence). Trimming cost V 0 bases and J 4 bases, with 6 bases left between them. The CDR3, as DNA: TGTGCCAGCAGCTTGGAGCTATCAGATACGCAGTATTTT. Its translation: CASSLELSDTQYF. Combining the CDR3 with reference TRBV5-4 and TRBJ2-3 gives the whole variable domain ETGVTQSPTHLIKTRGQQVTLRCSSQSGHNTVSWYQQALGQGPQFIFQYYREEENGRGNFPPRFSGLQFPNYSSELNVNALELDDSALYLCASSLELSDTQYFGPGTRLTVL.